This T cell receptor beta chain was identified during a study of Graves' ophthalmopathy and Graves' hyperthyroidism. Study observations and caveats: Thyroid clonotypes that were expanded above 0.001 frequency mostly also appeared in blood. A 13-signature model separated ophthalmopathy from stable hyperthyroidism, reaching roughly 85% sensitivity and 80% to 83% specificity cross-validated.

At least ten counts were recorded for this clonotype. The antigen remains undetermined. Amplified material comprised TCR beta CDR3 regions derived from RNA transcripts. Second-round multiplex PCR came after a first-round RT-PCR that employed HTBI primers. One entry per CDR3 protein results from TCRdb running MiXCR on the multiplex PCR reads. The sample has about 480,000 distinct CDR3 sequences, roughly an eighth seen once. CDR1 is MGHRA and CDR2 is YSYEKL in the germline V gene. V lost 3 bases to trimming and J lost 3 bases; unmatched junction nucleotides: 2. The CDR3 spans 14 residues. Those donors who had ophthalmopathy presented with moderate-to-severe activity, a CAS of ≥3, a NOSPECS of ≥4 and a duration under 3 months.

The rearrangement joins TRBV4-1 to TRBJ1-3; 7 bases map to TRBD1. The material sequenced was blood. This TCR was recovered from a woman aged 25 to 45 with Graves' ophthalmopathy. The CDR3 here is CASSQTGFGNTIYF. CDR3 coding DNA: TGCGCCAGCAGCCAGACAGGGTTTGGAAACACCATATATTTT.